These 10 T cell receptor beta chains came from one sample sequenced in a study of T cell responses to AZD1222 COVID-19 vaccine. TCRdb's copy holds only in-frame clones and misses some; the assay was immunoSEQ multiplex PCR. The repertoire holds approximately 100,000 clones, about nine tenths seen once, with 1% to 1.5% in the top ten. The sample here was peripheral blood, taken on day 0 of AZD1222 vaccination. The source of these receptors is an adult in good health.

The chain couples TRBV7-3 to TRBJ2-3; D is perhaps TRBD1 (6 bases). The CDR3 totals 14 residues. V dropped 5 bases and J dropped 3 bases, with 12 bases sitting between them. Germline V lookup: CDR1 SGHTA, CDR2 FQGTGA. The CDR3, as DNA: TGTGCCAGCAGCCTCGAAAGGGGGACAGATACGCAGTATTTT. It encodes CASSLERGTDTQYF.

This sequence joins TRBV5-1 and TRBJ2-2, with D perhaps being TRBD1 or TRBD2 (5 bases each). CDR1 is SGHRS, CDR2 YFSETQ, per germline. Trimming left V 5 bases short and J 2 bases short, with 10 bases between. The CDR3 has 14 amino acids. CDR3 in DNA: TGCGCCAGCAGTAAAAGGGACAACACCGGGGAGCTGTTTTTT. Translated, it gives CASSKRDNTGELFF.

The V gene is TRBV28, the J gene TRBJ1-2, with TRBD1 as a possible D gene (6 bases). The CDR3 consists of 14 residues. The germline V gene encodes CDR1 MDHEN and CDR2 SYDVKM. V lost 4 bases to trimming and J lost 0 bases, with 9 bases between them. The CDR3 region has the DNA TGTGCCAGCAGTTCACAGGGAGCTAACTATGGCTACACCTTC. It yields the protein CASSSQGANYGYTF.

The chain is built from TRBV7-6 and TRBJ2-7; D unresolved. This CDR3 region has 12 residues. V lost 7 bases to trimming and J lost 6 bases, with 13 bases between them. CDR1 and CDR2 from the germline V gene are SGHVS and FNYEAQ. CDR3 nucleotide sequence: TGTGCCAGCACCAACCAAAACAGCGAGCAGTACTTC. It codes for CASTNQNSEQYF.

The rearrangement links TRBV29-1 to TRBJ2-3, with 9 bases matching TRBD2. This CDR3 is built from 14 residues. CDR1 and CDR2 from the germline V gene are SQVTM and ANQGSEA. The trim removed 5 bases at V and 8 bases at J, leaving 11 bases unmatched. The CDR3 DNA is TGCAGCGTTTTTAGCGGGGGCCTTCTAGGTACGCAGTATTTT. It yields the protein CSVFSGGLLGTQYF.

The chain couples TRBV28 to TRBJ1-2, with 10 bases lining up with TRBD1. Germline V CDR1 and CDR2: MDHEN, SYDVKM. The CDR3 runs 15 residues. The J segment lost 4 bases and the V segment lost 5 bases, leaving 7 bases of the junction unmatched. The CDR3 DNA is TGTGCCAGCAGTGCGATAGGGACAGGGGCCTATGGCTACACCTTC. The encoded protein is CASSAIGTGAYGYTF.

Concerning this clone itself: Compared with germline, one end of the junction differs, possibly owing to a read error. The chain has TRBV16 and TRBJ1-6, with a weak D call TRBD1 (6 bases). Germline CDR1 is KGHSY and CDR2 is FQNENV. The CDR3 is 15 amino acids. CDR3 bases: TGTGCCAGCAGCCAACCGACAGGCGATAACTCACCCCTCCACTTT. Protein: CASSQPTGDNSPLHF.

The chain joins TRBV5-4 to TRBJ2-3; the D gene is possibly TRBD2 (6 bases). Trimming cost V 0 bases and J 4 bases, with 9 bases left between them. The CDR3 sequence is 14 residues long. Germline CDR1 reads SGHNT; CDR2 reads YYREEE (reference sequence). The CDR3 region is CASSLDWGADTQYF. The CDR3 coding sequence is TGTGCCAGCAGCTTGGATTGGGGGGCAGATACGCAGTATTTT.

The chain couples TRBV25-1 to TRBJ1-2; maybe TRBD1 (5 bases). Germline V gene sequence: CDR1 MGHDK, CDR2 SYGVNS. The CDR3 has 13 amino acids. Trimming shortened V by 6 bases and J by 9 bases, and 17 bases separated the two germline ends. The CDR3 DNA is TGTGCCAGCAGCGAAGTCGGCGGGGGTCGCTACACCTTC. Its translation: CASSEVGGGRYTF.

The chain links TRBV10-2 to TRBJ1-1, with TRBD1 identical over 9 bases. With V trimmed by 4 bases and J by 6 bases, 6 bases remained unmatched. CDR1 is WSHSY and CDR2 is SAAADI in the germline V gene. The CDR3 has 14 residues. The CDR3 DNA reads as TGCGCCAGCAGTGTCCCGGACAGGGGCCCTGAAGCTTTCTTT. As protein: CASSVPDRGPEAFF.